The present T cell receptor beta chain was sequenced within a study of identifying expanded T cells in peripheral blood. Remarks on this clone: Its antigen is still unknown.

Profiled with immunoSEQ multiplex PCR; TCRdb holds only in-frame clones, not every one. This table has about 83,000 clones, 89% appearing once. Whole-study findings and limits: Technical replicates showed around 1.3 changed clones; approximately 2 weeks 15 to 20; four weeks 19.

Source material: blood. This sequence was found in a person aged 18 to 75 in good health.

The CDR3 is CASSVELAGGPAFF. DNA of the CDR3: TGTGCCAGCAGCGTAGAACTAGCGGGGGGGCCCGCGTTCTTC. The chain employs TRBV9 and TRBJ2-1, with TRBD2 matching 13 bases. CDR1 SGDLS and CDR2 YYNGEE come from the germline V gene. This CDR3 has 14 residues. V was pared by 0 bases and J by 15 bases, with 6 bases of the junction left unmatched. Full variable domain (missing parts from reference TRBV9 and TRBJ2-1): DSGVTQTPKHLITATGQRVTLRCSPRSGDLSVYWYQQSLDQGLQFLIQYYNGEERAKGNILERFSAQQFPDLHSELNLSSLELGDSALYFCASSVELAGGPAFFGPGTRLTVL.